These T cell receptor beta chains were read from a single sample in a study of blood T cell repertoires in COVID-19. Repertoires were generated with immunoSEQ multiplex PCR, while TCRdb's copy carries only in-frame clones and drops some. The sample contains some 220,000 clones, almost 85% of which appear only once. The specimen sequenced was peripheral blood. The source of these receptors is a man aged 45-60 years with acute or convalescent COVID-19. Each CDR3 is given with its conserved first and last residue. D genes are given only for firm matches. Rows may omit the clone size; those that give it use once, few, many or a size class.

D gene,V gene,J gene,clone size,CDR3 protein,CDR3 DNA
TRBD2,TRBV7-2,TRBJ2-1,NA,CASSLDNGRAAYNEQFF,TGTGCCAGCAGCTTAGATAACGGGAGGGCCGCCTACAATGAGCAGTTCTTC
NA,TRBV28,TRBJ2-1,NA,CASRWTVSSYNEQFF,TGTGCCAGCAGATGGACAGTGAGCTCCTACAATGAGCAGTTCTTC
NA,TRBV28,TRBJ2-7,NA,CASSLPYEQYF,TGTGCCAGCAGTCTCCCCTACGAGCAGTACTTC
TRBD1,TRBV11-2,TRBJ1-1,NA,CASSSFNRGDTEAFF,TGTGCCAGCAGCTCGTTCAACAGGGGCGACACTGAAGCTTTCTTT
TRBD2,TRBV4-2,TRBJ2-7,NA,CASSPGLAGSSYEQYF,TGTGCCAGCAGCCCGGGACTAGCGGGCAGCTCCTACGAGCAGTACTTC
NA,TRBV14,TRBJ1-5,NA,CASSQDYGPQHF,TGTGCCAGCAGCCAAGACTACGGGCCCCAGCATTTT
NA,TRBV24-1,TRBJ2-1,NA,CATSDLKGQGPQREYNEQFF,TGTGCCACCAGTGATTTGAAGGGACAGGGCCCACAGCGGGAGTACAATGAGCAGTTCTTC
NA,TRBV19,TRBJ2-7,NA,CASSSGVGSYEQYF,TGTGCCAGTAGTTCCGGGGTTGGATCCTACGAGCAGTACTTC
TRBD2,TRBV7-9,TRBJ2-7,NA,CASSFGGGANEQYF,TGTGCCAGCAGCTTCGGCGGGGGGGCCAACGAGCAGTACTTC
TRBD1,TRBV9,TRBJ1-2,once,CASSPQAWTGRRYGYTF,TGTGCCAGCAGCCCCCAGGCTTGGACAGGGAGGAGGTATGGCTACACCTTC
NA,TRBV5-1,TRBJ1-6,NA,CASSLSGDNSPLHF,TGCGCCAGCAGCTTGAGCGGGGATAATTCACCCCTCCACTTT
NA,TRBV9,TRBJ1-2,NA,CASSASTDNYGYTF,TGTGCCAGCAGCGCATCGACAGATAACTATGGCTACACCTTC
NA,TRBV7-9,TRBJ2-7,NA,CASSAGTLYYEQYF,TGTGCCAGCAGTGCCGGGACACTCTACTACGAGCAGTACTTC
TRBD1,TRBV5-1,TRBJ1-4,NA,CASSATGAVNEKLFF,TGCGCCAGCAGCGCGACAGGGGCGGTTAATGAAAAACTGTTTTTT
TRBD1,TRBV6-6,TRBJ1-5,NA,CASSARTGYNQPQHF,TGTGCCAGCAGCGCTCGGACAGGTTATAATCAGCCCCAGCATTTT
NA,TRBV4-1,TRBJ2-7,NA,CASSQVGGGAHSYEQYF,TGCGCCAGCAGCCAAGTAGGTGGGGGCGCGCACTCCTACGAGCAGTACTTC
NA,TRBV6-1,TRBJ1-5,NA,CASSVVSGSGNQPQHF,TGTGCCAGCAGTGTAGTCTCGGGGAGCGGCAATCAGCCCCAGCATTTT
NA,TRBV14,TRBJ2-6,NA,CASSPLGGQAYSGANVLTF,TGTGCCAGCAGCCCACTGGGGGGGCAGGCATACTCTGGGGCCAACGTCCTGACTTTC
NA,TRBV30,TRBJ1-5,once,CAWGRGSQPQHF,TGTGCCTGGGGCAGGGGAAGCCAGCCCCAGCATTTT
TRBD2,TRBV7-8,TRBJ2-1,few,CASSGTSTRYNEQFF,TGTGCCAGCAGCGGGACTAGCACACGCTACAATGAGCAGTTCTTC
NA,TRBV2,TRBJ1-1,few,CASSSDKNTEAFF,TGTGCCAGCAGTTCAGACAAGAACACTGAAGCTTTCTTT
NA,TRBV5-1,TRBJ2-1,NA,CASSWGGQSSYNEQFF,TGCGCCAGCAGCTGGGGTGGACAGAGCTCCTACAATGAGCAGTTCTTC
NA,TRBV3-1/TRBV3-2,TRBJ2-3,NA,CASSQDAAAHAWDTQYF,TGTGCCAGCAGCCAAGATGCGGCGGCTCATGCGTGGGATACGCAGTATTTT
NA,TRBV9,TRBJ1-2,NA,CASSARSHRTLYGYTF,TGTGCCAGCAGCGCCCGATCCCACAGGACCCTCTATGGCTACACCTTC
TRBD1,TRBV7-9,TRBJ1-4,once,CASETAGTGLRNEKLFF,TGTGCCAGCGAGACCGCCGGGACAGGGCTTAGGAATGAAAAACTGTTTTTT
TRBD1,TRBV9,TRBJ1-1,NA,CASSVGTGGNTEAFF,TGTGCCAGCAGCGTAGGAACAGGGGGGAACACTGAAGCTTTCTTT
NA,TRBV20-1,TRBJ2-3,NA,CSASGRVTDTQYF,TGCAGTGCTAGTGGGCGGGTCACAGATACGCAGTATTTT
NA,TRBV5-4,TRBJ1-1,NA,CASSLIYRVLYTEAFF,TGTGCCAGCAGCTTGATTTACAGGGTATTATACACTGAAGCTTTCTTT
NA,TRBV6-5,TRBJ1-3,NA,CASSDFGGGNTIYF,TGTGCCAGCAGCGACTTCGGGGGAGGAAACACCATATATTTT
TRBD1,TRBV7-8,TRBJ1-1,NA,CASSGDRAIGTEAFF,TGTGCCAGCAGCGGGGACAGGGCGATAGGGACTGAAGCTTTCTTT
TRBD2,TRBV11-2,TRBJ2-1,NA,CASSSELAGPSIEQFF,TGTGCCAGCAGCTCAGAACTAGCGGGACCTTCCATCGAGCAGTTCTTC
TRBD2,TRBV7-3,TRBJ2-1,NA,CASSPTSGGVNEQFF,TGTGCCAGCAGCCCGACCAGCGGGGGAGTCAATGAGCAGTTCTTC
NA,TRBV6-5,TRBJ2-7,once,CASSPREPSEGEQYF,TGTGCCAGCAGCCCCAGGGAGCCCTCGGAGGGCGAGCAGTACTTC
TRBD1,TRBV30,TRBJ2-1,NA,CAWSVWDRGLDEQFF,TGTGCCTGGAGTGTCTGGGACAGGGGTCTCGATGAGCAGTTCTTC
NA,TRBV2,TRBJ1-1,once,CASRTGAMNTEAFF,TGTGCCAGCAGGACAGGTGCGATGAACACTGAAGCTTTCTTT
TRBD2,TRBV7-8,TRBJ2-5,NA,CASSSSGTTRTGTQYF,TGTGCCAGCAGCAGCTCCGGGACTACAAGAACCGGGACCCAGTACTTC